In its sample, the clone carrying this T cell receptor beta chain was seen once. The repertoire was sequenced with immunoSEQ multiplex PCR; TCRdb's copy has only in-frame clones and lacks some. The sample lists roughly 180,000 clones, 79% occurring once. The CDR3 length is 14 residues. Germline V gene data show CDR1 as SGHDT and CDR2 as YYEEEE. V was pared by 4 bases and J by 7 bases, with 17 bases between. These data come from a study of blood T cell repertoires in COVID-19. This receptor was obtained from a woman aged 60-70 years with COVID-19, enrolled during active disease. The chain couples TRBV5-6 to TRBJ1-2; maybe TRBD1 (5 bases). The sequencing sample was made of peripheral blood. CDR3 DNA: TGTGCCAGCAGCGAGCAACAGGAGCCCCGTGGCTACACCTTC. This gives the protein CASSEQQEPRGYTF.